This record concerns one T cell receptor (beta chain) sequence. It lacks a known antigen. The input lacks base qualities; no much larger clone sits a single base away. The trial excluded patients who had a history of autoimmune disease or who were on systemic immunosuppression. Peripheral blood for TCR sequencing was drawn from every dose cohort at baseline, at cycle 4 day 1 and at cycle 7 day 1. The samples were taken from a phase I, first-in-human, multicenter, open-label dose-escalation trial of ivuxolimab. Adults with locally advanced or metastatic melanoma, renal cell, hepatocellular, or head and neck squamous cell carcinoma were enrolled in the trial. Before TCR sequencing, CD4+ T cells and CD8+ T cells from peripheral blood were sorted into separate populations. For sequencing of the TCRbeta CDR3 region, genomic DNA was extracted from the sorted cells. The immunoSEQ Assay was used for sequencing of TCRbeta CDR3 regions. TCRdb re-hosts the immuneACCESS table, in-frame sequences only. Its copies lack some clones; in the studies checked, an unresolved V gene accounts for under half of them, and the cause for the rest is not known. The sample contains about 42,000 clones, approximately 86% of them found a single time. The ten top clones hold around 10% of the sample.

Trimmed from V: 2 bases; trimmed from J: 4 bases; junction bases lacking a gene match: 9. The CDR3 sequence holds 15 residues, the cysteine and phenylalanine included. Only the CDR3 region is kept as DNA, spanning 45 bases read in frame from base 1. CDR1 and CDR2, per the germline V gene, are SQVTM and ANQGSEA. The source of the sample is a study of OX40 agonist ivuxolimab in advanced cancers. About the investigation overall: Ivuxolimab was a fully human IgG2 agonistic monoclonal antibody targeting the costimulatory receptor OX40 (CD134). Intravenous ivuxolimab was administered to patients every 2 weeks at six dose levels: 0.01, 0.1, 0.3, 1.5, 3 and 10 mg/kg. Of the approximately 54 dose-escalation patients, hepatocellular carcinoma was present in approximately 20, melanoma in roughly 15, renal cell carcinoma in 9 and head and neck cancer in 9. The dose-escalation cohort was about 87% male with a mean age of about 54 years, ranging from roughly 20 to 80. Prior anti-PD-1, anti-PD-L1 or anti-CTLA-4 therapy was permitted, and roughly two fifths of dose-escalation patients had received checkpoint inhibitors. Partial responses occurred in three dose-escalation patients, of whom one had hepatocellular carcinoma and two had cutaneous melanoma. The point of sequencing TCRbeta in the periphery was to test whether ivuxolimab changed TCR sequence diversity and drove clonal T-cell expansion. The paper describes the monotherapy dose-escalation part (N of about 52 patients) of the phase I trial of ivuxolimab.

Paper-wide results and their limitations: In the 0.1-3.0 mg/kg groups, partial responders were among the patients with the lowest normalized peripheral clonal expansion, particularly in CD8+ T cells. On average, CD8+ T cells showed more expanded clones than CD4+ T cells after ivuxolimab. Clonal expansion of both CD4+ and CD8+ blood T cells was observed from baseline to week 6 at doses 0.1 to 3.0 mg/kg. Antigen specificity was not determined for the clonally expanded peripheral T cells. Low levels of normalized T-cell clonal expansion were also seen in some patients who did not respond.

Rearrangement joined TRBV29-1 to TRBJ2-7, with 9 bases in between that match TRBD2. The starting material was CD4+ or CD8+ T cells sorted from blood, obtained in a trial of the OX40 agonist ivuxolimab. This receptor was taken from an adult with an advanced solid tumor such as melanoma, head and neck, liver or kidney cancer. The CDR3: CSVESPTSGLYEQYF. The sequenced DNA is TGCAGCGTTGAATCTCCGACTAGCGGTTTATACGAGCAGTACTTC.